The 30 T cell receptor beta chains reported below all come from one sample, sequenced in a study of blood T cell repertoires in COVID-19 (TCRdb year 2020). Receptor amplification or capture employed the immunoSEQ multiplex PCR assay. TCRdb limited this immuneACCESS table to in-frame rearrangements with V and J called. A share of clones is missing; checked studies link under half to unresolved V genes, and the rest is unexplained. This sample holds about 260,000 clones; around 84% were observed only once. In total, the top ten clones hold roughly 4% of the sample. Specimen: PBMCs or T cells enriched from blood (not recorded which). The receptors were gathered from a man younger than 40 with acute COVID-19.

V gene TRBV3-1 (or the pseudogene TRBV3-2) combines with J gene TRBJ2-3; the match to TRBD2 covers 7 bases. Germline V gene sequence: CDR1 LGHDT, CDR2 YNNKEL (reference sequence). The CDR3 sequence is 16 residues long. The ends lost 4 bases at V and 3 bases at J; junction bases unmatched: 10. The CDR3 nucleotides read TGTGCCAGCAGCCGAGCGGGGCGGATGGTGACAGATACGCAGTATTTT. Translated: CASSRAGRMVTDTQYF.

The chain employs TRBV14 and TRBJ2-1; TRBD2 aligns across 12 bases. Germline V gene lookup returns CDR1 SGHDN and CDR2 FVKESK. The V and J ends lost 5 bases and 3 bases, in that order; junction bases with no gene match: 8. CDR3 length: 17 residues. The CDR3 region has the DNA TGTGCCAGCAGCAGAAGGACTAGCGGGGCACTCTACAATGAGCAGTTCTTC. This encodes CASSRRTSGALYNEQFF.

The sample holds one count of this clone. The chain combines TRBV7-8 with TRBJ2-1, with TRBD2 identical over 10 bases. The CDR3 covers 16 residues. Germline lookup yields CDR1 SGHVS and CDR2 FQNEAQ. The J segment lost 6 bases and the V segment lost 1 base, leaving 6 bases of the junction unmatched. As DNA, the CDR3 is TGTGCCAGCAGCTTAGAGCCCGGACTAGCGGCCAATGAGCAGTTCTTC. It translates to CASSLEPGLAANEQFF.

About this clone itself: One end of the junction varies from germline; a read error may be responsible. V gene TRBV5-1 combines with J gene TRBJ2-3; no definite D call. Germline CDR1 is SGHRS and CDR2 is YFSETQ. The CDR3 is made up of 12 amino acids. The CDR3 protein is CASSLDADTQYF. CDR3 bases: TGTGCCAGCAGCTTGGACGCGGATACGCAGTATTTT.

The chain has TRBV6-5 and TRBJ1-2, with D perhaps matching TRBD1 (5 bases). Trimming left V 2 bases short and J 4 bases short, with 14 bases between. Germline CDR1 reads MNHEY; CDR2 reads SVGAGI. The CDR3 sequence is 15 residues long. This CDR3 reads CASSYGSQGSYGYTF. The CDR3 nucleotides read TGTGCCAGCAGTTACGGGTCCCAGGGTAGCTATGGCTACACCTTC.

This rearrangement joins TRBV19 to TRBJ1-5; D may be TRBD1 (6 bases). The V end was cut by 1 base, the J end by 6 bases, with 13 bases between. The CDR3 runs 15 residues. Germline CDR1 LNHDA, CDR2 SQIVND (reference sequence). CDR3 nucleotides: TGTGCCAGTAGTATAGGGGGGCTACGGGGTCAGCCCCAGCATTTT. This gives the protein CASSIGGLRGQPQHF.

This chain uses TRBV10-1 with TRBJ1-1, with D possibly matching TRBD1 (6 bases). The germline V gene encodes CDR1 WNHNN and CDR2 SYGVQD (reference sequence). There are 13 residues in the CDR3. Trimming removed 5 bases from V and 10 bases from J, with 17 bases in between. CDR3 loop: CASSTGTTLSAFF. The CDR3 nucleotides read TGCGCCAGCAGTACCGGGACAACCCTGTCAGCTTTCTTT.

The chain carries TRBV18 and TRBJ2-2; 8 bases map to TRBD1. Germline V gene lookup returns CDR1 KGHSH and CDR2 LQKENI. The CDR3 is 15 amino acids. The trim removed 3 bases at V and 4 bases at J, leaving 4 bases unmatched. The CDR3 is CASSPVTGGTGELFF. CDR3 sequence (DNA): TGTGCCAGCTCACCTGTAACAGGGGGCACCGGGGAGCTGTTTTTT.

The CDR3, as DNA: TGTGCCAGCAGCTTACAGGGGGGAATACCCCTCCACTTT. Amino acids: CASSLQGGIPLHF. The chain joins TRBV11-2 to TRBJ1-6, with 7 bases that match TRBD1. The CDR3 sequence is 13 residues long. CDR1 is SGHAT and CDR2 is FQNNGV in the germline V gene. The ends lost 2 bases at V and 12 bases at J; junction bases unmatched: 4.

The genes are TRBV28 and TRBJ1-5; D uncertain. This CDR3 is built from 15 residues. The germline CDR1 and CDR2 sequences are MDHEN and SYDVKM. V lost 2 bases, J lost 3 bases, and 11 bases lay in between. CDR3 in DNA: TGTGCCAGCAGTTTAAAAGGAGCTTACAATCAGCCCCAGCATTTT. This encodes CASSLKGAYNQPQHF.

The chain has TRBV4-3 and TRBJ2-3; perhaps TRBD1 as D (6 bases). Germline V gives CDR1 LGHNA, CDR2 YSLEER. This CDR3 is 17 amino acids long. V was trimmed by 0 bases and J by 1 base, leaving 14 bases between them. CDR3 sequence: CASSQEPHRARTDTQYF. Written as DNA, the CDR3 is TGCGCCAGCAGCCAAGAACCCCACAGGGCCCGCACAGATACGCAGTATTTT.

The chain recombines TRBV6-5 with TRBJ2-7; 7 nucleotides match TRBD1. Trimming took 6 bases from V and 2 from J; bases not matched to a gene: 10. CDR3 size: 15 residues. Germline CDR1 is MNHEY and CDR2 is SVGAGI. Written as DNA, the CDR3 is TGTGCCAGCAGACCAGGGGGAATTGCTACCTACGAGCAGTACGTC. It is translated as CASRPGGIATYEQYV.

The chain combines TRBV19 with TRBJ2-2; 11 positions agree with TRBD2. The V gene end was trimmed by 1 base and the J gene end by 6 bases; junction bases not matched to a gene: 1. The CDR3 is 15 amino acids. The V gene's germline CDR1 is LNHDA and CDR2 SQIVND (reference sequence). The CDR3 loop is CASSIGGLAAGELFF. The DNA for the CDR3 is TGTGCCAGTAGTATAGGGGGACTAGCGGCCGGGGAGCTGTTTTTT.

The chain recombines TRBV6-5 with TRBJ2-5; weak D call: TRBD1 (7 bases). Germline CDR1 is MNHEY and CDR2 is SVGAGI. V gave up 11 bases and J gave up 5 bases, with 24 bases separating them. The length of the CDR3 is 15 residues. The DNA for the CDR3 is TGTGCCGGCAAACCAGACAGGGTAGCGGAGGAGACCCAGTACTTC. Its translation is CAGKPDRVAEETQYF.

The CDR3 protein is CASSEGGGPSGYTF. In DNA form, the CDR3 reads TGTGCCAGCAGTGAAGGGGGGGGCCCTTCCGGCTACACCTTC. V is TRBV2 and J is TRBJ1-2; maybe TRBD1 (6 bases). The CDR3 runs 14 residues. Per the germline V gene, CDR1 is SNHLY and CDR2 is FYNNEI. The V end was cut by 1 base, the J end by 8 bases, with 14 bases between.

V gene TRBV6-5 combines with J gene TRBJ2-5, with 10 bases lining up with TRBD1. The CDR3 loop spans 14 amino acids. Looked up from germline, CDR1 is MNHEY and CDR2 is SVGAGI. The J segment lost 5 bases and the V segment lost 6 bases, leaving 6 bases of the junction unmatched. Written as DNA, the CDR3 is TGTGCCAGCAGACTGACAGGGGGCAGGGAGACCCAGTACTTC. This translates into CASRLTGGRETQYF.

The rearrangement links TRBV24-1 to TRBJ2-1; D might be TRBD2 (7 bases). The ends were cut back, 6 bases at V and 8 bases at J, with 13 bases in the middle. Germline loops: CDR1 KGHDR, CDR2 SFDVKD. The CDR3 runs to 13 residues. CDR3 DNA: TGTGCCACCAGTAGGGGGGGGTGGGATGAGCAGTTCTTC. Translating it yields CATSRGGWDEQFF.

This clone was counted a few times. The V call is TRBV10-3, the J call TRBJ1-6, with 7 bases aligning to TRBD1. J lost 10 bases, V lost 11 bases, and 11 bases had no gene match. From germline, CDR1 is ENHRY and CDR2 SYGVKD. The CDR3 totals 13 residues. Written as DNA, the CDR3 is TGTGCCTCCCGACAGGGCGGAGGATCACCCCTCCACTTT. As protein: CASRQGGGSPLHF.

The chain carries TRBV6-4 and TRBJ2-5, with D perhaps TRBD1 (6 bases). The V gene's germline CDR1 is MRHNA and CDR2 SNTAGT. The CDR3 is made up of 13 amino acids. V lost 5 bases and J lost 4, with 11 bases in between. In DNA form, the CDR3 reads TGTGCCAGCAGTATCGGCAGGGGAGAGACCCAGTACTTC. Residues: CASSIGRGETQYF.

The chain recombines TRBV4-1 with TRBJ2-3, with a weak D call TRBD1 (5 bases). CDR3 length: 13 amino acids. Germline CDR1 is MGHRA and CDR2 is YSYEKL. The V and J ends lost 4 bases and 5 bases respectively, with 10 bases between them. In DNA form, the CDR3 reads TGCGCCAGCAGCCTCAGGGATCAAGATACGCAGTATTTT. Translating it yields CASSLRDQDTQYF.

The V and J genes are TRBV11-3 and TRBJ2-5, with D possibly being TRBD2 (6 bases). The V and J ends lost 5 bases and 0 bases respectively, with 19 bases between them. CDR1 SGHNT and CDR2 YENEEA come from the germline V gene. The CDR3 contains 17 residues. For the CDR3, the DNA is TGTGCCAGCAGCCCCGGCGGGGCGGGACCATACCAAGAGACCCAGTACTTC. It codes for CASSPGGAGPYQETQYF.

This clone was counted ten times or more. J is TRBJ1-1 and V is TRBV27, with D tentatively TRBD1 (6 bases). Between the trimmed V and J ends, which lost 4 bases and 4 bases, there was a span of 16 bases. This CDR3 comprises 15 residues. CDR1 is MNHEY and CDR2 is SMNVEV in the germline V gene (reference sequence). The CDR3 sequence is CASSSSTQGITEAFF. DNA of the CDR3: TGTGCCAGCAGTTCATCGACACAGGGAATCACTGAAGCTTTCTTT.

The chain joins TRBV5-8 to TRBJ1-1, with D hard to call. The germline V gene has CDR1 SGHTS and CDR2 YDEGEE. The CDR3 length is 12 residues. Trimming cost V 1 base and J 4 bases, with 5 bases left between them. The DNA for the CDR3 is TGTGCCAGCAGCTTGCCCGTCACTGAAGCTTTCTTT. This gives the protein CASSLPVTEAFF. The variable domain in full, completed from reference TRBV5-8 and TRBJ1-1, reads EAGVTQSPTHLIKTRGQQATLRCSPISGHTSVYWYQQALGLGLQFLLWYDEGEERNRGNFPPRFSGRQFPNYSSELNVNALELEDSALYLCASSLPVTEAFFGQGTRLTVV.

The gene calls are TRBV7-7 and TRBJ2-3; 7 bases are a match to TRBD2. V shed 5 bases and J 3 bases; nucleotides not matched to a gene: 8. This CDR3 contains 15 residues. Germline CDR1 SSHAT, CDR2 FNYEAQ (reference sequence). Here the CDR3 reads CASSLSLGGTDTQYF. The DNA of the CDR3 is TGTGCCAGCAGCCTCTCCCTGGGGGGGACAGATACGCAGTATTTT.

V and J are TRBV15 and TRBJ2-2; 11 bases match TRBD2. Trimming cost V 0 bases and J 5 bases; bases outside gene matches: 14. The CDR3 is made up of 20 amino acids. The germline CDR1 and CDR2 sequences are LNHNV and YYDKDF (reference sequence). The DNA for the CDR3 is TGTGCCACCAGCAGAGAGGGACTCCTTTTAGCGGGAGGGCCGACCGGGGAGCTGTTTTTT. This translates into CATSREGLLLAGGPTGELFF.

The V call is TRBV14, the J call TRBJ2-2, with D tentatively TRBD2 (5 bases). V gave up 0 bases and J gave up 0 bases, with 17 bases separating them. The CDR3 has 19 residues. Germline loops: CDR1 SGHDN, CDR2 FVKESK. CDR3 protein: CASSQDLVTTQTNTGELFF. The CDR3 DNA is TGTGCCAGCAGCCAAGATCTTGTGACTACGCAGACGAACACCGGGGAGCTGTTTTTT.

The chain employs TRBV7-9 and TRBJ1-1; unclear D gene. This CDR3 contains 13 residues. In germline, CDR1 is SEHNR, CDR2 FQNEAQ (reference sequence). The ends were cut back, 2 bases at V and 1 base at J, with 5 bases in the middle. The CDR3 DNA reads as TGTGCCAGCAGCTTATCAGAGAACACTGAAGCTTTCTTT. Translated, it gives CASSLSENTEAFF.

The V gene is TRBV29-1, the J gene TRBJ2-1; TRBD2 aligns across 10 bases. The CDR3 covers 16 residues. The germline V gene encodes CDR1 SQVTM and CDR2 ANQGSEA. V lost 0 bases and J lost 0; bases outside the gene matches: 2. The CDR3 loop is CSVEDPSGGSYNEQFF. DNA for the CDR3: TGCAGCGTTGAAGACCCTAGCGGGGGCTCCTACAATGAGCAGTTCTTC.

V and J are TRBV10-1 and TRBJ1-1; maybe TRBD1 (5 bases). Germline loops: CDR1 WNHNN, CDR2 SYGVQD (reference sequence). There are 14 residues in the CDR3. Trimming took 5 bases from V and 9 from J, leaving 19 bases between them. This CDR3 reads CASSLQGRSGQAFF. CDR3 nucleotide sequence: TGCGCCAGCAGTCTTCAGGGTCGGTCCGGTCAAGCTTTCTTT.

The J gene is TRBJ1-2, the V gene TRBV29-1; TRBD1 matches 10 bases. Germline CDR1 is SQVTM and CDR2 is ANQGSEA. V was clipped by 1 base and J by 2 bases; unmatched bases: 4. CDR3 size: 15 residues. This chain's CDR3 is CSVEARQGANYGYTF. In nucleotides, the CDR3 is TGCAGCGTTGAAGCCCGACAGGGGGCGAACTATGGCTACACCTTC.